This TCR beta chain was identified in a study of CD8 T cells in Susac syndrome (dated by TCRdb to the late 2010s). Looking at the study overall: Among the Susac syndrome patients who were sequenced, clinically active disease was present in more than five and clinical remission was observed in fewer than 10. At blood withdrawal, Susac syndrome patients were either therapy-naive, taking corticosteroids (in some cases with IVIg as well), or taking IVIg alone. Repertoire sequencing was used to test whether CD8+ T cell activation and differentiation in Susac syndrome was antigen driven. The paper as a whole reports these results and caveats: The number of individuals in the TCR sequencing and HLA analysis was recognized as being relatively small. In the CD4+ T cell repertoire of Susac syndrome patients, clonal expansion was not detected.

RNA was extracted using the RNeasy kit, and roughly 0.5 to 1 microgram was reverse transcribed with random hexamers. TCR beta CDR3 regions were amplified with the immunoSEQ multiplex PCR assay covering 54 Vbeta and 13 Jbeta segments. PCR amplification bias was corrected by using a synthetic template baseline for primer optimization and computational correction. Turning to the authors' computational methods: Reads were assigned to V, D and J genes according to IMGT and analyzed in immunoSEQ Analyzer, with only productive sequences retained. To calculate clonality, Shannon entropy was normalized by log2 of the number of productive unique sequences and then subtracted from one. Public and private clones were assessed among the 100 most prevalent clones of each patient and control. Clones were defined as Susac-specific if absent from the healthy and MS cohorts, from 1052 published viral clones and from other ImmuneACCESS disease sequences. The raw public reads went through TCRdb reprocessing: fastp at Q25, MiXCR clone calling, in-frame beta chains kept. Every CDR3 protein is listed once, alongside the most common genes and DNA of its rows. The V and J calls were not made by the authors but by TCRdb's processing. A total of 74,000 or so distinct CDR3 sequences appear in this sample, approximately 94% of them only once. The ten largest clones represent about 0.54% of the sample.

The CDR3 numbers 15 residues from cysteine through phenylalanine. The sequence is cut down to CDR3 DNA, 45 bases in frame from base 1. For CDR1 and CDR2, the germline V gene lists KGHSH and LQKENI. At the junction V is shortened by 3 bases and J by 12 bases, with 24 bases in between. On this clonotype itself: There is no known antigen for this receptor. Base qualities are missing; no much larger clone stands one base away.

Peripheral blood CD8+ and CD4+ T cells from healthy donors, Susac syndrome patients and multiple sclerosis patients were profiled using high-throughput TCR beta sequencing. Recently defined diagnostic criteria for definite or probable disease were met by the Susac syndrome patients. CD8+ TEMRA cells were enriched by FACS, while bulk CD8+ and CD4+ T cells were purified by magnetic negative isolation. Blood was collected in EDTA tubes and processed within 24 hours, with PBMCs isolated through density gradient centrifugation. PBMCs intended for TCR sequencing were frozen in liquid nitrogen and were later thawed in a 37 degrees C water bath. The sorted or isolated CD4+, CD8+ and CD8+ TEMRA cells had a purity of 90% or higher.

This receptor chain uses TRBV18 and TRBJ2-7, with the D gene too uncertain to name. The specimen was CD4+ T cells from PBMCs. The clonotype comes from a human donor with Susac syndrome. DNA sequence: TGTGCCAGCTCACCTAATCAGATGGGGTCTATTCCATTGTACTTC. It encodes CASSPNQMGSIPLYF.